These T cell receptor beta chains were read from a single sample in a study of blood T cell repertoires in COVID-19. Generated by immunoSEQ multiplex PCR, the TCRdb table keeps only in-frame clones and is missing some. The sample lists hundreds of thousands of clones; 87% were seen once. Source material: peripheral blood. These TCRs come from a woman in her forties or fifties who had recovered from COVID-19. Each CDR3 is given with its conserved first and last residue. Each record gives: V gene, D gene, J gene, clone size, CDR3 DNA, CDR3 protein. D genes are given only for firm matches. Clone size, where shown, is once, few, many, or a class for clones that have expanded.

TRBV18	.	TRBJ1-3	.	TGTGCCAGCTCACCAAATACAGCCTCTGGAAACACCATATATTTT	CASSPNTASGNTIYF
TRBV7-2	TRBD1	TRBJ2-7	.	TGTGCCAGCAGCTTAGAAGGAACAGGGGGCTACGAGCAGTACTTC	CASSLEGTGGYEQYF
TRBV19	.	TRBJ1-3	.	TGTGCCAGTAGACAGAGCTCTGGAAACACCATATATTTT	CASRQSSGNTIYF
TRBV30	.	TRBJ1-3	.	TGTGCCTGGAGTGTACCCGGGGGTGGAAACACCATATATTTT	CAWSVPGGGNTIYF
TRBV12-3/TRBV12-4	.	TRBJ1-5	.	TGTGCCAGCAGCTTAGGGGAGAGTCAGCCCCAGCATTTT	CASSLGESQPQHF
TRBV5-1	.	TRBJ2-1	.	TGCGCCAGCAGCTTTACAGGGCCTGTTGTGGATGAGCAGTTCTTC	CASSFTGPVVDEQFF
TRBV5-3	TRBD1	TRBJ2-2	.	TGTGCCAGAAGCCACGGACAGGGGGGAGTCGGGGAGCTGTTTTTT	CARSHGQGGVGELFF
TRBV4-2	TRBD2	TRBJ2-7	.	TGTGCCAGCAGCCAATCGGGACTAGCGGGAGGAAGATACGAGCAGTACTTC	CASSQSGLAGGRYEQYF
TRBV5-1	.	TRBJ1-1	.	TGCGCCAGCAGCTTGGTGGCAGGGGCAACGAACACTGAAGCTTTCTTT	CASSLVAGATNTEAFF
TRBV7-9	.	TRBJ1-1	few	TGTGCCAGCCAGATTATGAACACTGAAGCTTTCTTT	CASQIMNTEAFF
TRBV29-1	.	TRBJ1-2	.	TGCAGCGCCACGCGGTCGGGGGGAGACTATGGCTACACCTTC	CSATRSGGDYGYTF
TRBV7-2	.	TRBJ2-4	.	TGTGCCAGCAGCTTAGCTGGCAGGGGAAACATTCAGTACTTC	CASSLAGRGNIQYF
TRBV19	.	TRBJ1-5	.	TGTGCCAGTAGTATGGGGGGGCGGGGGCAGCCCCAGCATTTT	CASSMGGRGQPQHF
TRBV30	.	TRBJ2-1	.	TGTGCCTGGACCCGTGAAGGGGGAGAGCAGTTCTTC	CAWTREGGEQFF
TRBV28	TRBD1	TRBJ2-1	few	TGTGCCAGCAGTACAGGGGGATCTGAGCAGTTCTTC	CASSTGGSEQFF
TRBV6-5	TRBD1	TRBJ2-2	.	TGTGCCACGGAAGTCGGGACAGGGCACACCGGGGAGCTGTTTTTT	CATEVGTGHTGELFF